This TCR beta chain was obtained from a study of blood T cell repertoires in COVID-19. Turning to the study itself: Sources were T cells, B-cell-depleted T cells, or PBMCs; the material itself was cDNA or gDNA.

Measured with immunoSEQ multiplex PCR; TCRdb has only the in-frame clones, and not every one. The table has about 79,000 clones, roughly 90% seen once. This clone appeared once. CDR1 SGHNT and CDR2 YYREEE come from the germline V gene (reference sequence). Trimming removed 4 bases from V and 2 bases from J; junction bases left unmatched: 8. This CDR3 has 16 amino acids. The chain is built from TRBV5-4 and TRBJ2-5; TRBD2 matches 10 bases. This receptor was taken from a man aged 50 or older with active COVID-19. Sequenced: peripheral blood. CDR3 bases: TGTGCCAGCAGCCCTGGGGGACTAGCGTCGCAAGAGACCCAGTACTTC. Translation: CASSPGGLASQETQYF.